A single sample gave rise to the 15 T cell receptor beta chains below, sequenced in a study of blood T cells in healthy people across ages. Alongside a J-beta primer mix, a sample-barcoded 5' primer served in a second PCR lasting roughly 7 to 11 cycles. TCRdb redid the calling of the 5' RACE reads with MiXCR, one entry per CDR3 protein. Of hundreds of thousands of distinct CDR3 sequences listed, roughly 41% are singletons. The sequencing input was blood. These receptors came from an elderly man in good health.

The genes are TRBV3-1 and TRBJ1-1, with D uncertain. The germline V gene has CDR1 LGHDT and CDR2 YNNKEL (reference sequence). This CDR3 comprises 15 residues. Trimming took 4 bases from V and 4 from J, leaving 16 bases between them. This chain's CDR3 is CASSLTFGVGTEAFF. DNA for the CDR3: TGTGCCAGCAGCCTTACCTTCGGGGTTGGCACTGAAGCTTTCTTT.

The CDR3 coding sequence is TGTGCCAGCAGCTTAAAGTCTGGAGAACATACGACGTACTTC. Protein: CASSLKSGEHTTYF. V and J are TRBV7-9 and TRBJ2-7; D not resolved. Germline CDR1 reads SEHNR; CDR2 reads FQNEAQ (reference sequence). V was pared by 2 bases and J by 12 bases, with 20 bases between. The CDR3 is made up of 14 amino acids.

The chain employs TRBV2 and TRBJ2-4, with D perhaps being TRBD1 or TRBD2 (5 bases each). There are 13 residues in the CDR3. Germline V lookup: CDR1 SNHLY, CDR2 FYNNEI. The V gene lost 7 bases and the J gene lost 5 bases, with 12 bases spanning the gap. The CDR3 DNA follows: TGTGCCAGCAACCGGGACGGGGAAAACATTCAGTACTTC. Translation gives CASNRDGENIQYF. Based on the CDR3 plus reference TRBV2 and TRBJ2-4, the full variable domain is EPEVTQTPSHQVTQMGQEVILRCVPISNHLYFYWYRQILGQKVEFLVSFYNNEISEKSEIFDDQFSVERPDGSNFTLKIRSTKLEDSAMYFCASNRDGENIQYFGAGTRLSVL.

This clonotype was found a few times. This sequence joins TRBV10-3 and TRBJ1-1; D unclear. CDR3 length: 15 residues. V gave up 0 bases and J gave up 8 bases, with 16 bases separating them. Germline V gene sequence: CDR1 ENHRY, CDR2 SYGVKD. CDR3 DNA: TGTGCCATCAGTGAGTCAGCGGGTCCCGTATCGGAAGCTTTCTTT. Translation: CAISESAGPVSEAFF.

On this clonotype: This may be a read error: a much more frequent sequence differs by one nucleotide. The rearrangement joins TRBV25-1 to TRBJ2-1; D is possibly TRBD1 (5 bases). The J call may be wrong; the DNA end is better matched by TRBJ2-7. There are 13 residues in the CDR3. Germline V CDR1 and CDR2: MGHDK, SYGVNS. The CDR3 region has the DNA TGTGCCAGAAGTGAATTCAACAGGTTGGAGCAGTACTTC. Residues: CARSEFNRLEQYF.

The chain is built from TRBV3-1 and TRBJ2-4, with 9 positions matching TRBD1. The DNA end is a closer match to TRBJ2-5, so the J assignment may be wrong. Germline V CDR1 and CDR2: LGHDT, YNNKEL (reference sequence). The CDR3 is 14 amino acids. Here the CDR3 reads CASSNRGRTETQYF. Written as DNA, the CDR3 is TGTGCCAGCAGCAACAGGGGGCGCACAGAGACCCAGTACTTC.

This clonotype turned up a few times. The chain uses TRBV27 and TRBJ2-7; D not certain. Germline CDR1 reads MNHEY; CDR2 reads SMNVEV (reference sequence). Trimming pared 2 bases from V and 3 bases from J, leaving 8 bases between. The CDR3 sequence is 13 residues long. The CDR3 coding sequence is TGTGCCAGCAGTTTAAAGCCCTACTACGAGCAGTACTTC. It translates to CASSLKPYYEQYF.

This clonotype showed up many times. The chain links TRBV7-2 to TRBJ2-3, with 7 bases fitting TRBD2. V shed 1 base and J 4 bases; nucleotides not matched to a gene: 5. The CDR3 runs to 15 residues. Per the germline V gene, CDR1 is SGHTA and CDR2 is FQGNSA. In DNA form, the CDR3 reads TGTGCCAGCAGCTTAGTCCCTAGCGGACCAGATACGCAGTATTTT. Its protein product is CASSLVPSGPDTQYF.

The gene calls are TRBV20-1 and TRBJ2-7, with TRBD2 matching 8 bases. Germline CDR1 DFQATT, CDR2 SNEGSKA (reference sequence). Trimming removed 1 base from V and 3 bases from J; junction bases left unmatched: 5. This CDR3 has 14 residues. The CDR3 sequence is CSARAGGLDYEQYF. Here the CDR3 DNA reads TGCAGTGCTAGAGCGGGGGGGCTGGACTACGAGCAGTACTTC.

This chain uses TRBV20-1 with TRBJ1-1, with 9 positions matching TRBD1. V was pared by 2 bases and J by 1 base, with 11 bases of the junction left unmatched. The germline gives CDR1 DFQATT, CDR2 SNEGSKA (reference sequence). The CDR3 is 17 amino acids. The CDR3 loop is CSARSRYRGRENTEAFF. Here the CDR3 DNA reads TGCAGTGCTAGATCAAGGTACAGGGGGCGAGAGAACACTGAAGCTTTCTTT.

This clonotype was seen a few times. The V call is TRBV7-2, the J call TRBJ2-5; TRBD1 matches at 8 bases. Germline CDR1 reads SGHTA; CDR2 reads FQGNSA. The ends lost 5 bases at V and 4 bases at J; junction bases unmatched: 3. The CDR3 length is 13 residues. CDR3 sequence (DNA): TGTGCCAGCAGCATAGACAGGGGAGAGACCCAGTACTTC. Protein: CASSIDRGETQYF.

This clonotype was counted only a few times. V is TRBV29-1 and J is TRBJ2-2; TRBD2 aligns across 8 bases. The J segment lost 5 bases and the V segment lost 3 bases, leaving 2 bases of the junction unmatched. In germline, CDR1 is SQVTM, CDR2 ANQGSEA. The CDR3 has 13 amino acids. The CDR3 bases are TGCAGCGTTGATGCTAGCGGGACCGGGGAGCTGTTTTTT. Protein sequence: CSVDASGTGELFF.

This clonotype came up many times. The chain recombines TRBV6-5 with TRBJ1-1; possible D gene TRBD1, 5 bases. The germline V gene has CDR1 MNHEY and CDR2 SVGAGI. The CDR3 contains 13 residues. V was shortened by 5 bases and J by 6 bases, with 13 bases between the two germline ends. CDR3 amino acids: CASSNGARAEAFF. The CDR3 DNA is TGTGCCAGCAGTAACGGGGCCAGGGCTGAAGCTTTCTTT.

This chain links TRBV6-1 with TRBJ1-2; D may be TRBD1 (5 bases). From germline, CDR1 is MNHNS and CDR2 SASEGT. V was cut by 5 bases and J by 0 bases, with 10 bases left in between. This CDR3 region has 14 residues. CDR3 coding DNA: TGTGCCAGCAGTTGGGGGACCGCTAACTATGGCTACACCTTC. Amino acids: CASSWGTANYGYTF.

The sample holds many counts of this clonotype. J is TRBJ2-3 and V is TRBV7-2, with D possibly TRBD2 on 5 matching bases. With 1 base removed from V and 3 bases from J, the gap between germline ends came to 11 bases. The V gene's germline CDR1 is SGHTA and CDR2 FQGNSA. This CDR3 contains 15 residues. The CDR3 coding sequence is TGTGCCAGCAGCTTAGTGGGGTTAGCGACAGATACGCAGTATTTT. Its protein product is CASSLVGLATDTQYF.